Sequencing of this T cell receptor beta chain was carried out in a study of blood T cell repertoires in COVID-19 (dated by TCRdb to 2018 to 2020). In terms of the full investigation: Collaborator samples came from the United States, Italy and Spain and covered acute and convalescent phases of COVID-19. Where HLA class I and class II types were available, the types were taken from metadata supplied by the sample provider, not from assay-based typing. The repertoires were released in a freely available public database intended as a resource for research on the immune response to SARS-CoV-2. The prospective study material was composed of cDNA or gDNA derived from T cells, B-cell-depleted T cells, or PBMCs. Samples came from the ongoing ImmuneRACE study (first 160 participants) plus 1,254 subjects from 6 global collaborators. The sample metadata nearly always contained a de-identified subject ID, COVID-19 status, age in years and sex. Subjects who had been exposed to COVID-19, were actively infected with it, or had recovered from it provided the deeply sampled blood TCRbeta repertoires that made up the dataset.

Note on this clone: What this receptor recognizes is not known. Base qualities were left out, and no much larger clone turns up one base away.

Whole blood was collected in K2EDTA tubes by collaborating institutions according to the institutions' own protocols. Collaborator samples were shipped for TCRbeta analysis as frozen whole blood, isolated PBMCs, or DNA extracted from either sample type. TCRbeta CDR3 regions were amplified from genomic DNA using the immunoSEQ Assay, a bias-controlled multiplex PCR. On the study's bioinformatics: Nucleated cell counts per sample were estimated from amplification of reference gene primers within the assay. To quantify the absolute abundance of each unique TCRbeta CDR3 rearrangement, sequence reads were collapsed and filtered. For each sample, productive Simpson clonality was calculated as the square root of Simpson's diversity index over productive rearrangements. The table was pulled from immuneACCESS by TCRdb, which kept in-frame rearrangements only. Such tables lose some clones; where checked, under half of the loss comes from unresolved V genes, and the rest has no known cause. From that table come the V and J calls and clone size; the DNA was used to work out D and trimming. The sample profile shows some 190,000 clones; 80% of them were found once. Of the sample, roughly 6.4% is held by the ten largest clones.

Overall results and qualifications from the work: The quantity of clinical and demographic metadata differed by source and by participant and was supplied without curation.

At the junction V is shortened by 0 bases and J by 10 bases, with 7 bases in between. The germline V gene provides CDR1 ENHRY and CDR2 SYGVKD. Reading from cysteine to phenylalanine, the CDR3 counts 12 amino acids. Kept here is only the CDR3 DNA, which spans 36 bases and is read in frame from base 1. The sequenced sample was peripheral blood. This chain is built from TRBV10-3 and TRBJ2-1, and perhaps TRBD2 as D gene, on 5 matching bases. This receptor was identified in a man in his sixties with acute or convalescent COVID-19. In nucleotides, the sequence is TGTGCCATCAGTGAGTCAACGGGAGAGCAGTTCTTC. It specifies CAISESTGEQFF.